Given below is one T cell receptor (beta chain) in context. The sample comes from a study of T-cell memory formation after mild COVID-19. In TCRdb, the 5' RACE reads were re-called with MiXCR into one record per CDR3 protein. The sample lists just under 550,000 distinct CDR3 sequences; 20% were seen once. Germline-derived CDR1 and CDR2 are SGHDT and YYEEEE. The CDR3 is 13 amino acids. With 0 bases clipped from V and 11 bases from J, the junction kept 5 bases outside the gene matches. This chain joins TRBV5-6 and TRBJ1-1; 9 bases align to TRBD1. Input material: PBMCs or a T cell subset sorted from them (not recorded which). The receptor comes from an adult woman who had mild COVID-19 (a few samples of this study predate the infection). Cell type and time point are not known. In nucleotides, the CDR3 is TGTGCCAGCAGCTTGGCCGGGACAGGGAGGGCTTTCTTT. Translating it yields CASSLAGTGRAFF.